This TCR beta chain was captured by sequencing in a study of Graves' ophthalmopathy and Graves' hyperthyroidism. Study-level information: Investigators collected peripheral blood at initial diagnosis, before any treatment was given.

Excluded were patients with other autoimmune diseases, uncontrolled infections, pregnancy or lactation. Establishment of the diagnosis relied upon clinical symptoms, serum thyroxine, TRAb, thyroid ultrasound and orbital computed tomography. The authors isolated PBMCs from around 10 ml of fresh peripheral blood. RNA transcripts provided the template for amplifying TCR beta CDR3 regions. Second-round multiplex PCR came after a first-round RT-PCR that employed HTBI primers. One entry per CDR3 protein, called by TCRdb with MiXCR from the multiplex PCR reads. The sample has some 410,000 distinct CDR3 sequences; around 21% are singletons. CDR3 length equals 13 residues. The germline gives CDR1 LNHNV, CDR2 YYDKDF (reference sequence). Turning to this clonotype: Its ends do not fully match the called genes, so a read error is possible.

V gene TRBV15 combines with J gene TRBJ2-5, with TRBD2 identical over 9 bases. This TCR came from a woman aged 18-29 years with stable Graves' hyperthyroidism. The sample was peripheral blood. CDR3 sequence (DNA): TGTGCCACCAGCAGTTCTAGCGGGGCAAAAAGGGACTTC. Translating gives CATSSSSGAKRDF.